One sample yielded the 20 T cell receptor beta chains listed below, sequenced in a study of regulatory T cells in long-lasting Graves disease. Time point in this sample: newly diagnosed GD, antithyroid drugs for less than 3 months. RNA isolated from PBMCs was used to make the TCR library. In building TCR beta libraries, iRepertoire HTBI primers were used together with Arm-PCR of CDR3 regions. In TCRdb, the multiplex PCR reads were re-called with MiXCR into one record per CDR3 protein. The sample records hundreds of thousands of distinct CDR3 sequences, around 16% being singletons. These data were also reused for a study on T cells in Graves' hyperthyroidism and ophthalmopathy.

This specimen consisted of peripheral blood mononuclear cells (PBMCs), obtained at new diagnosis, from a patient treated with antithyroid drugs. Receptor source: a man aged 18 to 29 with Graves disease.

This clonotype was found many times. This chain uses TRBV7-2 with TRBJ2-3; 9 bases fit TRBD1. The CDR3 spans 18 residues. V lost 4 bases and J lost 4; bases outside the gene matches: 15. Germline CDR1 is SGHTA and CDR2 is FQGNSA. The CDR3: CASSSHRDRALIADTQYF. In DNA form, the CDR3 reads TGTGCCAGCAGCTCACACCGGGACAGGGCATTGATTGCAGATACGCAGTATTTT.

The chain employs TRBV4-2 and TRBJ2-3; tentative D call: TRBD2 (6 bases). This CDR3 comprises 17 residues. Germline V CDR1 and CDR2: LGHNA, YNFKEQ. With 3 bases removed from V and 9 bases from J, the gap between germline ends came to 25 bases. The CDR3, as DNA: TGTGCCAGCAGCCATATATTGGAGGGAGGCCCCTTTCGAACGCAGTATTTT. Translation gives CASSHILEGGPFRTQYF.

This clonotype was seen a handful of times. The chain combines TRBV25-1 with TRBJ1-4, with D unresolved. The CDR3 is made up of 15 amino acids. Germline CDR1 is MGHDK and CDR2 is SYGVNS. The ends were cut back, 1 base at V and 12 bases at J, with 18 bases in the middle. Here the CDR3 DNA reads TGTGCCAGCAGTGAATCGGTGGCGGGAAATGGGGAACTGTTTTTT. Amino acids: CASSESVAGNGELFF.

As DNA, the CDR3 is TGTGCCACCAGTGACCCCCGGGGGGTAGCTAGTCATGAGCAGTTCTTC. Residues: CATSDPRGVASHEQFF. The chain carries TRBV24-1 and TRBJ2-1, with 7 bases aligning to TRBD2. This CDR3 has 16 amino acids. CDR1 and CDR2 from the germline V gene are KGHDR and SFDVKD. With 4 bases clipped from V and 8 bases from J, the junction kept 13 bases outside the gene matches.

This clonotype was counted many times. The gene calls are TRBV7-9 and TRBJ2-5; tentatively, D is TRBD1 (5 bases). The DNA end is a closer match to TRBJ2-1, so the J assignment may be wrong. The CDR3 runs to 13 residues. Germline V gene sequence: CDR1 SEHNR, CDR2 FQNEAQ (reference sequence). CDR3: CASSLGQHNEQFF. The CDR3 bases are TGTGCCAGCAGCTTAGGACAGCACAATGAGCAGTTCTTC.

This chain connects TRBV7-3 to TRBJ2-7, with 9 bases that match TRBD2. This CDR3 comprises 15 residues. With 5 bases clipped from V and 3 bases from J, the junction kept 8 bases outside the gene matches. Germline V gene lookup returns CDR1 SGHTA and CDR2 FQGTGA. CDR3 protein: CASSLSGSESYEQYF. The CDR3 DNA follows: TGTGCCAGCAGCCTTAGCGGGAGTGAGAGCTACGAGCAGTACTTC.

The rearrangement uses TRBV20-1 and TRBJ1-1, with no clear D. Trimming stripped 2 bases from V and 11 bases from J, with 15 bases between. CDR3 length: 12 residues. Per the germline V gene, CDR1 is DFQATT and CDR2 is SNEGSKA (reference sequence). CDR3 nucleotide sequence: TGCAGTGCTAGAAGGACCTTCTCGGAGGCTTTCTTT. As protein: CSARRTFSEAFF.

The chain has TRBV6-1 and TRBJ1-2; D gene uncertain. This CDR3 contains 12 residues. Germline lookup yields CDR1 MNHNS and CDR2 SASEGT. Trimming removed 6 bases from V and 6 bases from J, with 11 bases in between. The CDR3, as DNA: TGTGCCAGCAGCCCCGTTTGGGATGGCTACACCTTC. Protein product: CASSPVWDGYTF.

The rearrangement links TRBV4-2 to TRBJ2-7; D might be TRBD1 (6 bases). This CDR3 contains 15 residues. The V end was cut by 0 bases, the J end by 2 bases, with 11 bases between. Germline assignment: CDR1 LGHNA and CDR2 YNFKEQ. The CDR3 protein is CASSQEVRQAYEQYF. CDR3 nucleotide sequence: TGTGCCAGCAGCCAAGAAGTCCGACAGGCCTACGAGCAGTACTTC.

The gene calls are TRBV28 and TRBJ2-7, with 13 bases fitting TRBD2. Germline CDR1 reads MDHEN; CDR2 reads SYDVKM. CDR3 length: 15 residues. V lost 6 bases and J lost 3; bases outside the gene matches: 5. This chain's CDR3 is CASSLLAGGLYEQYF. The CDR3 region has the DNA TGTGCCAGCAGCTTACTAGCGGGAGGGCTCTACGAGCAGTACTTC.

This clonotype appeared many times. The gene calls are TRBV2 and TRBJ1-2; no definite D call. Deletions cut 6 bases from V and 2 bases from J, with 16 bases between. The V gene's germline CDR1 is SNHLY and CDR2 FYNNEI. The CDR3 spans 15 residues. The chain's CDR3 is CASRKVGSFNYGYTF. In DNA, the CDR3 is TGTGCCAGCAGGAAGGTTGGGAGTTTCAACTATGGCTACACCTTC.

In this sample, this clonotype turned up a few times. The chain employs TRBV20-1 and TRBJ1-6; D is unclear. Per the germline V gene, CDR1 is DFQATT and CDR2 is SNEGSKA (reference sequence). The CDR3 is 14 residues long. CDR3 DNA: TGCAGCGTGCGGGTTGGGCAGACCAATTCACCCCTCCACTTT. This encodes CSVRVGQTNSPLHF.

This clonotype was observed a few times. The chain combines TRBV6-2 or TRBV6-3 with TRBJ2-1; D is uncertain. The V end was cut by 5 bases, the J end by 0 bases, with 14 bases between. The CDR3 extends over 16 amino acids. Germline values: CDR1 MNHEY, CDR2 SVGEGT. CDR3 loop: CASSPSAASSYNEQFF. The CDR3 coding sequence is TGTGCCAGCAGTCCCTCGGCGGCGAGCTCCTACAATGAGCAGTTCTTC.

This clonotype has at least ten counts. The rearrangement links TRBV12-3 or TRBV12-4 to TRBJ2-2; D might be TRBD1 (5 bases). The CDR3 spans 14 residues. Trimming took off 6 bases at V and 3 bases at J, with 11 bases between the two ends. The CDR3 DNA follows: TGTGCCAGCAGCCAGGACACTTACACCGGGGAGCTGTTTTTT. It is translated as CASSQDTYTGELFF.

The chain joins TRBV5-6 to TRBJ2-7; a weak D match, TRBD2 (6 bases). The V and J ends lost 2 bases and 7 bases respectively, with 13 bases between them. The CDR3 is 13 amino acids. Germline CDR1 reads SGHDT; CDR2 reads YYEEEE. CDR3 nucleotide sequence: TGTGCCAGCAGCTTCGGAGGGGCGCGAGAGCAGTACTTC. Translating gives CASSFGGAREQYF.

The V gene is TRBV7-9, the J gene TRBJ2-7, with 10 bases matching TRBD2. CDR1 and CDR2 from the germline V gene are SEHNR and FQNEAQ (reference sequence). Germline trimming cut 5 bases from V and 3 bases from J; bases unmatched to any gene: 7. The CDR3 is 15 amino acids. The CDR3 nucleotides read TGTGCCAGCAGCAGTGAGTGGACTAGCGGCTACGAGCAGTACTTC. This encodes CASSSEWTSGYEQYF.

This clonotype occurred a few times. The chain uses TRBV6-5 and TRBJ1-2; the match to TRBD1 covers 8 bases. The ends lost 4 bases at V and 7 bases at J; junction bases unmatched: 5. Germline V gives CDR1 MNHEY, CDR2 SVGAGI. The CDR3 extends over 13 amino acids. CDR3 coding DNA: TGTGCCAGCAGTTCGACAGGGGATGGTGGCTACACCTTC. It translates to CASSSTGDGGYTF.

This clonotype was seen many times. The V call is TRBV10-3, the J call TRBJ1-1; the match to TRBD1 covers 9 bases. V lost 6 bases to trimming and J lost 5 bases; unmatched junction nucleotides: 10. This CDR3 is 15 amino acids long. Looked up from germline, CDR1 is ENHRY and CDR2 is SYGVKD. The CDR3 DNA sequence: TGTGCCATCAGGGGACAGGGCATTTGGAGGACTGAAGCTTTCTTT. It specifies CAIRGQGIWRTEAFF.

This clonotype has only a few counts. The V gene is TRBV2, the J gene TRBJ2-1; D may match TRBD1 or TRBD2 (5 bases each). TRBJ2-5 explains the end of the DNA better; the J call may be wrong. CDR1 is SNHLY, CDR2 FYNNEI, per germline. CDR3 length: 13 residues. The CDR3 sequence: CASSEGGGETQYF. CDR3 nucleotide sequence: TGTGCCAGCAGTGAAGGGGGCGGGGAGACCCAGTACTTC.

This clonotype turned up a few times. The rearrangement uses TRBV7-2 and TRBJ2-1; 13 bases align to TRBD2. This CDR3 has 16 amino acids. V lost 5 bases and J lost 2; bases outside the gene matches: 3. CDR1 SGHTA and CDR2 FQGNSA come from the germline V gene. CDR3 sequence (DNA): TGTGCCAGCAGCCCCGGGACTAGCGGGGCCTACAATGAGCAGTTCTTC. Translation gives CASSPGTSGAYNEQFF.